This TCR beta chain was obtained from a study of CD8+CD57+ T cells in acquired aplastic anemia. Study-wide points: Patients and controls shared over 25 CD8+ CDR3 sequences.

Sequencing was done on patients that had shown CD8+CD57+ cell expansion by flow cytometry. There are 16 residues in the CDR3. Germline V gene lookup returns CDR1 SGHVS and CDR2 FNYEAQ. Trimming cost V 1 base and J 4 bases; bases outside gene matches: 8. With regard to this clonotype: Its antigen is unknown.

Genomic DNA constituted the template upon which TCR beta VDJ and CDR3 profiling was performed. TCRdb reanalysed the reads using MiXCR and keeps one entry per CDR3 protein. The profile shows about 200,000 distinct CDR3 sequences, less than 75% of them singletons. Sequencing was done on a sample of sorted CD4+, CD8+, or CD8+CD57+ T cells (not recorded which) from PBMCs. V gene TRBV7-6 combines with J gene TRBJ2-5; 8 bases align to TRBD2. The TCR sequence derives from a human donor with aplastic anemia. The CDR3 bases are TGTGCCAGCAGCTTAGGGGGCACTAGCGGAGGAGAGACCCAGTACTTC. Protein sequence: CASSLGGTSGGETQYF.